This T cell receptor beta chain was captured in a study of liver allograft versus peripheral blood T cells. Overall study context: Transplanted-liver and recipient peripheral blood T cell receptor repertoires were compared.

TCRdb passed the reads through MiXCR, listing each CDR3 protein once. The table shows approximately 13,000 distinct CDR3 sequences, with under 30% occurring only once. The CDR3 extends over 15 amino acids. The trim removed 8 bases at V and 5 bases at J, leaving 10 bases unmatched. Germline CDR1 LNHDA, CDR2 SQIVND (reference sequence). V is TRBV19 and J is TRBJ2-5; TRBD1 aligns across 11 bases. The TCR originated in a human patient who had a liver transplant. Some T cells here may be from the graft donor. The CDR3 protein is CASASGTGGGETQYF. In DNA, the CDR3 is TGTGCCAGTGCATCTGGGACAGGGGGGGGGGAGACCCAGTACTTC.